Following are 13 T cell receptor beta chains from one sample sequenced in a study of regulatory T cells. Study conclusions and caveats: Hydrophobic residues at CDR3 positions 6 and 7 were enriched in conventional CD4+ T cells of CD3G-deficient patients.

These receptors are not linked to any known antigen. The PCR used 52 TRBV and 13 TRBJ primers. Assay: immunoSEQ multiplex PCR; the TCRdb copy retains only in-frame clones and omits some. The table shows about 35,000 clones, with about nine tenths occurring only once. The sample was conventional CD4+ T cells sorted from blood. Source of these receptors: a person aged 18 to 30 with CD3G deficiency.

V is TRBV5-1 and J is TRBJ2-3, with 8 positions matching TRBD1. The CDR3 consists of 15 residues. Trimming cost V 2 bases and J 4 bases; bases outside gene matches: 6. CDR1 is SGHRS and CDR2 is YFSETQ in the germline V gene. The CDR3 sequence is CASSLRTGWADTQYF. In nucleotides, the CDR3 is TGCGCCAGCAGCTTAAGGACAGGGTGGGCAGATACGCAGTATTTT.

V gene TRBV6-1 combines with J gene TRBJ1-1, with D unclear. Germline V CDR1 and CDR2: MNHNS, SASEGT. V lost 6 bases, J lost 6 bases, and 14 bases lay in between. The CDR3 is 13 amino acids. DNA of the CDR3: TGTGCCAGCAGGGGCTTCCTTGGGGCTGAAGCTTTCTTT. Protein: CASRGFLGAEAFF.

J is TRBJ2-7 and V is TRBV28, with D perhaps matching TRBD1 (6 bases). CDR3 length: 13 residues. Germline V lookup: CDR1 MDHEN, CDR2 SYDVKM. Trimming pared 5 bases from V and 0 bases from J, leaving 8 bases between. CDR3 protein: CASSRTDSYEQYF. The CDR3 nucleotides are TGTGCCAGCAGTCGGACAGACTCCTACGAGCAGTACTTC.

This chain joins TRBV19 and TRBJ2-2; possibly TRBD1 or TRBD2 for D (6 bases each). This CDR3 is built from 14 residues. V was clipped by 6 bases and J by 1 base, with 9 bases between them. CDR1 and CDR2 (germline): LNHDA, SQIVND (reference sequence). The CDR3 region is CASREGQNTGELFF. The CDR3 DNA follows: TGTGCCAGTAGGGAGGGACAGAACACCGGGGAGCTGTTTTTT.

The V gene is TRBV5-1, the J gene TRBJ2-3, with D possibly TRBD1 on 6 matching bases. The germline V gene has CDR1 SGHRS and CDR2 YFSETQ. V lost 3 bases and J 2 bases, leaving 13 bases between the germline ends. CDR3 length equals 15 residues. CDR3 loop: CASSSRGVPTDTQYF. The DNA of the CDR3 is TGCGCCAGCAGCTCCAGGGGCGTACCCACAGATACGCAGTATTTT.

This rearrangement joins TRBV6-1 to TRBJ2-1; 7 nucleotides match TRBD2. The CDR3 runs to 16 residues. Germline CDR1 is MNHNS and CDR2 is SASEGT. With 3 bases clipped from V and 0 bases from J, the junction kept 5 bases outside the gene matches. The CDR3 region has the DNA TGTGCCAGCAGTGACCGTGGCGGGAGCTCCTACAATGAGCAGTTCTTC. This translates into CASSDRGGSSYNEQFF.

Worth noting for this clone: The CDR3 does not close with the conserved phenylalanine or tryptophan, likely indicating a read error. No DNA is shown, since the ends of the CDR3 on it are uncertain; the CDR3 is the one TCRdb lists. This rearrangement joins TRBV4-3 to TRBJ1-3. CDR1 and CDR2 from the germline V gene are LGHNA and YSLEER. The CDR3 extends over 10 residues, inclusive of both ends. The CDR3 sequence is CASSRDGARP.

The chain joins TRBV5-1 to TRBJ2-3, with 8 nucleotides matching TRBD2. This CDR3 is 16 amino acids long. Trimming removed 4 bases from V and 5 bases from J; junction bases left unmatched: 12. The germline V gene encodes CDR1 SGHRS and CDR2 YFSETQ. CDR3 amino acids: CASSISSGGPGDTQYF. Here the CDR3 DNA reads TGCGCCAGCAGCATATCTTCGGGGGGGCCCGGAGATACGCAGTATTTT.

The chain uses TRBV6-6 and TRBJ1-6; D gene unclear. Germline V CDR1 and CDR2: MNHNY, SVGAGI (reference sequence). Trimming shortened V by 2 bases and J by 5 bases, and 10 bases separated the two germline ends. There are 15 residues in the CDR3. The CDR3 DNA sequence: TGTGCCAGCAGTTACAGTCCGGGGAATAATTCACCCCTCCACTTT. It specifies CASSYSPGNNSPLHF.

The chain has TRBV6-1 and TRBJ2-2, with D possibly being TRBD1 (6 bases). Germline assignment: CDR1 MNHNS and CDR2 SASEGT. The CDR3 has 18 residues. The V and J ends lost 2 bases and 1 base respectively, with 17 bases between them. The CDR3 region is CASSELWGTRKNTGELFF. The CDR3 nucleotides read TGTGCCAGCAGTGAATTATGGGGGACAAGAAAGAACACCGGGGAGCTGTTTTTT.

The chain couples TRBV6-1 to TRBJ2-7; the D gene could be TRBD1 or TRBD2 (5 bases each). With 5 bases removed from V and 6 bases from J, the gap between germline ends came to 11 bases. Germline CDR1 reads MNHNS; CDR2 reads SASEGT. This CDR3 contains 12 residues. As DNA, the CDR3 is TGTGCCAGCAGTTCCTCAGGGAGCGAGCAGTACTTC. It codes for CASSSSGSEQYF.

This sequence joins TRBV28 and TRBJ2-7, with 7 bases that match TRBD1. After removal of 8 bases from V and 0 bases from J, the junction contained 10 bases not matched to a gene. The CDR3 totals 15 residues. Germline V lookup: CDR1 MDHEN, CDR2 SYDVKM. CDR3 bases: TGTGCCAGCTTGGACTCGGGACAGAGCTCCTACGAGCAGTACTTC. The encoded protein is CASLDSGQSSYEQYF.

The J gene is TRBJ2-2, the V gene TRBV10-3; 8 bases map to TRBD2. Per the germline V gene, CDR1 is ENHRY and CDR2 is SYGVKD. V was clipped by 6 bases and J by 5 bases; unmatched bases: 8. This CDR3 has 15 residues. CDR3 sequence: CAIRRGLDGTGELFF. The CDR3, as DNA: TGTGCCATCAGGCGGGGACTAGATGGTACCGGGGAGCTGTTTTTT.